The rows below give T cell receptor beta chains drawn from one sample of a study of beta chain features in type 1 diabetes. The assay was immunoSEQ multiplex PCR, and TCRdb's table has in-frame clones only and misses some. Of 330,000 or so clones in the sample, 14% are singletons; the top ten hold 5.5% to 7.5%. The material sequenced was central memory CD4+ T cells from blood. Source of these receptors: a young man in good health. Both conserved end residues are part of each CDR3. The D gene is left open where the match is weak. Size values are once, few and many counts, or a class for expanded clones, and some rows have none.

j_call d_call v_call clone_size cdr3_nt cdr3_aa
TRBJ2-1 - TRBV6-4 - TGTGCCAGCAGTGGGCAGACTAGTGGTGAGCAGTTCTTC CASSGQTSGEQFF
TRBJ2-1 TRBD1 TRBV27 many TGTGCCAGCACCCGACAGGGGGTCTACGGCCGTTACAATGAGCAGTTCTTC CASTRQGVYGRYNEQFF
TRBJ1-5 TRBD1 TRBV6-5 - TGTGCCAGCAACCCGTGGGACAGGGTCAATCAGCCCCAGCATTTT CASNPWDRVNQPQHF
TRBJ1-5 - TRBV21-1 - TGTGCCAGACCCACAATGGGCAATCAGCCCCAGCATTTT CARPTMGNQPQHF
TRBJ2-5 TRBD2 TRBV5-4 few TGTGCCAGCAGCTGGCTAGCGGGAAGCAGGCAGTCAGAGACCCAGTACTTC CASSWLAGSRQSETQYF
TRBJ2-2 - TRBV12-5 - TGTGCTAGTGGTCCGTTGCTGGCCGGGGAGCTGTTTTTT CASGPLLAGELFF
TRBJ2-1 TRBD1 TRBV10-3 - TGTGCCATCGAAGGGGGACAGGGTAGAGATGAGCAGTTCTTC CAIEGGQGRDEQFF
TRBJ2-3 TRBD2 TRBV7-2 - TGTGCCAGCAGCTTAGTACCGGCGGGAGGTCGCACAGATACGCAGTATTTT CASSLVPAGGRTDTQYF
TRBJ2-3 - TRBV9 few TGTGCCAGCAGCTCCGCGTCAGATACGCAGTATTTT CASSSASDTQYF
TRBJ2-1 TRBD1 TRBV7-9 - TGTGCCAGCAGCGCGGACAGGTCATGGTACTTCTTC CASSADRSWYFF
TRBJ1-5 TRBD1 TRBV11-2 - TGTGCCAGCAGCCGGACAGGGTTTCGGAGTCAGCCCCAGCATTTT CASSRTGFRSQPQHF
TRBJ1-4 - TRBV15 - TGTGCCACCAACAGAGTGGGGCAGGGTCGGGAAAAACTGTTTTTT CATNRVGQGREKLFF
TRBJ2-3 - TRBV4-1 - TGCGCCAGCAGCGGGACGGAGAACACAGATACGCAGTATTTT CASSGTENTDTQYF
TRBJ1-1 TRBD1 TRBV5-1 - TGCGCCAGCAGCTTGGGACAGGGGAATGAAGCTTTCTTT CASSLGQGNEAFF
TRBJ2-3 - TRBV5-1 - TGCGCCAGCAGCTTGGTGAACAGATTTACAGATACGCAGTATTTT CASSLVNRFTDTQYF
TRBJ1-1 - TRBV7-6 - TGTGCCAGCAGCTCAGGACAGAAGGCTTTCTTT CASSSGQKAFF
TRBJ2-1 TRBD2 TRBV7-7 - TGTGCTAGCAGCTTAGGGACTAGCGGGAGAGATGAGCAGTTCTTC CASSLGTSGRDEQFF
TRBJ1-2 TRBD1 TRBV4-3 - TGCGCCAGCAGCCACGGGACAGATTATGGCTACACCTTC CASSHGTDYGYTF
TRBJ2-3 TRBD1 TRBV30 few TGTGCCTGGAGTGTTAGGACAGGGATGCCTAGCACAGATACGCAGTATTTT CAWSVRTGMPSTDTQYF
TRBJ1-2 - TRBV5-4 few TGTGCCAGCAGCTCTGGACAGAAATATGGCTACACCTTC CASSSGQKYGYTF
TRBJ2-5 - TRBV4-3 - TGCGCCAGCAGCCATAGCGGTAGAGGTGAAGAGACCCAGTACTTC CASSHSGRGEETQYF
TRBJ2-1 TRBD2 TRBV7-3 few TGTGCCAGCAGCCCCCGCGGGAGTGCCGCCTACAATGAGCAGTTCTTC CASSPRGSAAYNEQFF
TRBJ2-7 - TRBV6-5 few TGTGCCAGCTGCCGGGGAGCTTCCTACGAGCAGTACTTC CASCRGASYEQYF
TRBJ2-1 TRBD1 TRBV5-8 many TGTGCCACCGACTCCGGGACAGGGGCCCATGAGCAGTTCTTC CATDSGTGAHEQFF
TRBJ1-5 TRBD1 TRBV2 - TGTGCCAGCAGTGACCGGGACAGATATCAGCCCCAGCATTTT CASSDRDRYQPQHF
TRBJ2-2 - TRBV11-2 few TGTGCCAGCAGCTTACTCCCCGCAGGCAACGCCGGGGAGCTGTTTTTT CASSLLPAGNAGELFF
TRBJ2-2 - TRBV11-2 few TGTGCCAGCAGCTGGGGATTTGGCGGAATTATTAACACCGGGGAGCTGTTTTTT CASSWGFGGIINTGELFF
TRBJ1-3 TRBD1 TRBV7-2 - TGTGCCAGCAGCCTCGGGACAGACTTCTCTGGAAACACCATATATTTT CASSLGTDFSGNTIYF
TRBJ1-2 TRBD1 TRBV9 - TGTGCCAGCAGCGTACAGGGGGCGCTTGGCTACACCTTC CASSVQGALGYTF
TRBJ2-2 - TRBV11-3 few TGTGCCAGCGGCCTACGCTCCGGGGAGCTGTTTTTT CASGLRSGELFF
TRBJ2-3 TRBD2 TRBV7-9 - TGTGCCAGCAGCCAAGGACTAGCGGCAGATACGCAGTATTTT CASSQGLAADTQYF
TRBJ1-5 - TRBV5-5 many TGTGCCAGCAGCTCAGGGCCGGGGGATAGTCAGCCCCAGCATTTT CASSSGPGDSQPQHF
TRBJ1-4 - TRBV2 few TGTGCCAGCAGTAGGACAGACGATGGTAGTGAAAAACTGTTTTTT CASSRTDDGSEKLFF
TRBJ2-6 - TRBV5-4 - TGCGCCAGCAGCCATCACCGAACTGGGGCCAACGTCCTGACTTTC CASSHHRTGANVLTF
TRBJ2-7 TRBD2 TRBV27 - TGTGCCAGCAGTTTACAGGGAGGGGCCTCCTACGAGCAGTACTTC CASSLQGGASYEQYF
TRBJ1-1 - TRBV30 - TGTGCCTGGACCCCGGACTGGAACGCTGAAGCTTTCTTT CAWTPDWNAEAFF
TRBJ2-3 - TRBV19 - TGTGCCAGTAGTTCGCTGTTACGCACAGATACGCAGTATTTT CASSSLLRTDTQYF
TRBJ2-1 TRBD2 TRBV30 few TGTGCCTGGAGTTGGGGGGGAGGTAGGAATGAGCAGTTCTTC CAWSWGGGRNEQFF
TRBJ1-1 TRBD1 TRBV7-9 few TGTGCCAGCAGCTTAGACAGGGGGTTTTCTGAAGCTTTCTTT CASSLDRGFSEAFF
TRBJ2-3 TRBD2 TRBV6-5 few TGTGCCAGCAGTTATATGAGCGGGAGTGGTAGAGATACGCAGTATTTT CASSYMSGSGRDTQYF
TRBJ2-3 TRBD2 TRBV5-1 few TGCGCCAGCAGCTCCTTAGCGGGGGGTATAGATACGCAGTATTTT CASSSLAGGIDTQYF
TRBJ2-3 - TRBV4-3 few TGCGCCAGCAGCCAAGATTCGACCTACCAGGGGCAGTATTTT CASSQDSTYQGQYF
TRBJ2-1 - TRBV12-2 few TGTGCAAGTCGCCTAGTACGACTTTTTTACAATGAGCAGTTCTTC CASRLVRLFYNEQFF
TRBJ1-6 TRBD1 TRBV7-2 - TGTGCCAGCAGCTTAGCTCCAGGGGGGGGTTCACCCCTCCACTTT CASSLAPGGGSPLHF
TRBJ2-7 TRBD1 TRBV5-4 - TGTGCCAGCAGCTTGGGGGACAGGGTCGAGCAGTACTTC CASSLGDRVEQYF
TRBJ1-1 - TRBV7-8 - TGTGCCAGCAGCTCCCGGACATTCTTCACTGAAGCTTTCTTT CASSSRTFFTEAFF
TRBJ2-7 - TRBV15 few TGTGCCACCAGCAGAGATAATCACGAGCAGTACTTC CATSRDNHEQYF
TRBJ2-6 - TRBV5-5 - TGTGCCAGCAGCTGGACTCCCGTCAACGTCCTGACTTTC CASSWTPVNVLTF
TRBJ2-1 - TRBV19 - TGTGCCAGTAGTATCTCCCGGGGGAATGAGCAGTTCTTC CASSISRGNEQFF
TRBJ2-3 TRBD2 TRBV5-4 few TGTGCCAGCAGCCAATCAATCAGCCGGAGCGGGAGTGCAGATACGCAGTATTTT CASSQSISRSGSADTQYF
TRBJ2-2 TRBD1 TRBV13 - TGTGCCAGCAGCTTAGACAGGGGATTCACCGGGGAGCTGTTTTTT CASSLDRGFTGELFF
TRBJ1-1 TRBD1 TRBV6-5 - TGTGCCATCAGTCTGGACAGGGGGAACACTGAAGCTTTCTTT CAISLDRGNTEAFF